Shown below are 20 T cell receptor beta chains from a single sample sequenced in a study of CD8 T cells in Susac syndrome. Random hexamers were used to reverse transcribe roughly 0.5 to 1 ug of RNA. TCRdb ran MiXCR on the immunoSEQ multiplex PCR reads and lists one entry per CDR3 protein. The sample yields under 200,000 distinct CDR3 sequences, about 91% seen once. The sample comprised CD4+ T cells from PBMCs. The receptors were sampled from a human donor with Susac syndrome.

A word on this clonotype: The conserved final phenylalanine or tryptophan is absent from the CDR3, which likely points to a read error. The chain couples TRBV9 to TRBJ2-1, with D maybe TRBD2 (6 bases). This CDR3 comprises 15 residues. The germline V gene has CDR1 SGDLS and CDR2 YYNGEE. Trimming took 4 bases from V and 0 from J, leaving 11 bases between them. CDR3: CASSLRESSYNEQFL. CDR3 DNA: TGTGCCAGCAGCCTACGGGAGAGCTCCTACAATGAGCAGTTCCTC.

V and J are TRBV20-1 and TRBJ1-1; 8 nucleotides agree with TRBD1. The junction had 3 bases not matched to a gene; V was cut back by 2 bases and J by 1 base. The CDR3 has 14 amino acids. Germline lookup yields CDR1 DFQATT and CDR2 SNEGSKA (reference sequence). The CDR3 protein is CSARTTGGNTEAFF. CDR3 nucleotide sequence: TGCAGTGCTAGAACTACAGGGGGGAACACTGAAGCTTTCTTT.

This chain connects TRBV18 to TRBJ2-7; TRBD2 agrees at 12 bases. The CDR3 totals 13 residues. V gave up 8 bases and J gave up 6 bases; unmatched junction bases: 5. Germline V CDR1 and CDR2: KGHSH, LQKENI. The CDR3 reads CASHRLAGAEQYF. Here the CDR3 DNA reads TGTGCCAGCCACAGACTAGCGGGGGCCGAGCAGTACTTC.

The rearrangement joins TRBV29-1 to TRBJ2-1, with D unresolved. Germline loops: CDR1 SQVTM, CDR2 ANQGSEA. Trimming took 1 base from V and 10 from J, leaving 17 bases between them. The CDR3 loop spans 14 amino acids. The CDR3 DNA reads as TGCAGCGTTGAAGTGGTAGGTGGGGTGGGCGAGCAGTTCTTC. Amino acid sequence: CSVEVVGGVGEQFF.

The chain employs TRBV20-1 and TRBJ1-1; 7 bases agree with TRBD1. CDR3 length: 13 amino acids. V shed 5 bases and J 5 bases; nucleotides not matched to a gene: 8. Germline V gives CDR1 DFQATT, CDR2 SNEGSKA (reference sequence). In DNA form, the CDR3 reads TGCAGTGCTGATAGACAGGGAAGAACTGAAGCTTTCTTT. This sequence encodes CSADRQGRTEAFF.

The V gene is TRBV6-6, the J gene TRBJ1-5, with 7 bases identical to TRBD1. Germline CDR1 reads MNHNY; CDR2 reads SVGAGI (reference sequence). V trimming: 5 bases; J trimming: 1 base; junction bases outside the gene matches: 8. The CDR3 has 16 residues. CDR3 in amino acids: CASSKTGEGSNQPQHF. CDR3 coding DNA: TGTGCCAGCAGTAAAACAGGGGAAGGGAGCAATCAGCCCCAGCATTTT.

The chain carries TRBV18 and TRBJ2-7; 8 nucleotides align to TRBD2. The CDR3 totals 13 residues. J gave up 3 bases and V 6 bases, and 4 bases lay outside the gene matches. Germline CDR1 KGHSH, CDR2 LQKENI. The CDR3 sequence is CASSNSGNYEQYF. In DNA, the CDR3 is TGTGCCAGCTCGAATAGCGGGAACTACGAGCAGTACTTC.

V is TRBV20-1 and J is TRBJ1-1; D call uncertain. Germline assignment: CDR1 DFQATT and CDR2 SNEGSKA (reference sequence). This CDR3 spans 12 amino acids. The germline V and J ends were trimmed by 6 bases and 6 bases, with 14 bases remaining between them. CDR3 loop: CSARRSIAEAFF. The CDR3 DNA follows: TGCAGTGCCCGTCGGTCAATCGCTGAAGCTTTCTTT.

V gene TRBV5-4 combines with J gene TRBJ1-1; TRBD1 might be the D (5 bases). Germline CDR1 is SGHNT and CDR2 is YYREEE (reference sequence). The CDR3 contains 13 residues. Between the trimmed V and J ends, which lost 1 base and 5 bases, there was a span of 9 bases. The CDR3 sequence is CASSLQGGTEAFF. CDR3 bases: TGTGCCAGCAGCTTGCAGGGAGGGACTGAAGCTTTCTTT.

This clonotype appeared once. The CDR3 nucleotides read TGCAGTGCTAGAGGGGAGAGTGAAGCTTTCTTT. Translation gives CSARGESEAFF. V usage is TRBV20-1 and J usage is TRBJ1-1; the D is unclear. V was clipped by 1 base and J by 7 bases, with 7 bases between them. This CDR3 is 11 amino acids long. CDR1 and CDR2 from the germline V gene are DFQATT and SNEGSKA (reference sequence).

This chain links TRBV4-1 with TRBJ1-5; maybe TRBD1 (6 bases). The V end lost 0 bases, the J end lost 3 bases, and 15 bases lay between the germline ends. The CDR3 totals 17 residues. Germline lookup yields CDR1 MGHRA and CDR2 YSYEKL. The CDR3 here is CASSQDETGGFNQPQHF. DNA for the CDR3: TGCGCCAGCAGCCAAGATGAGACAGGAGGATTCAATCAGCCCCAGCATTTT.

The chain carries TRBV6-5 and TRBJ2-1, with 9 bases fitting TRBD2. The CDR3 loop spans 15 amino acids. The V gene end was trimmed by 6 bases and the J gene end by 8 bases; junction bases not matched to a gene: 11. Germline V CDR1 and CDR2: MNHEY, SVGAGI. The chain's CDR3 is CASSLAGVGSDEQFF. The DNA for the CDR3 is TGTGCCAGCAGCTTAGCGGGAGTAGGATCGGATGAGCAGTTCTTC.

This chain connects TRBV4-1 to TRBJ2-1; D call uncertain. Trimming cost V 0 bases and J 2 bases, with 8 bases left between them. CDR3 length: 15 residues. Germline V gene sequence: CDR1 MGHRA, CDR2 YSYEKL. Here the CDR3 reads CASSQDPRAYNEQFF. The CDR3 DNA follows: TGCGCCAGCAGCCAAGATCCAAGAGCCTACAATGAGCAGTTCTTC.

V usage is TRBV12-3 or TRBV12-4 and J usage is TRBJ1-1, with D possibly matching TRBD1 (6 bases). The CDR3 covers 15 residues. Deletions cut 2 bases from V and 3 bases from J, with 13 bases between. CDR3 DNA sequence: TGTGCCAGCAGTTTATTCTCGGGGGCGGACACTGAAGCTTTCTTT. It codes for CASSLFSGADTEAFF.

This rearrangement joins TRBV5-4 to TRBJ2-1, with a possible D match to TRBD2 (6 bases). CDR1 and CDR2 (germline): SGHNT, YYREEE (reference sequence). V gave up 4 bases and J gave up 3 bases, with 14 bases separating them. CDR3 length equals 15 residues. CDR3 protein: CASSLGGPSYNEQFF. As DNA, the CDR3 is TGTGCCAGCAGCCTCGGGGGACCGAGCTACAATGAGCAGTTCTTC.

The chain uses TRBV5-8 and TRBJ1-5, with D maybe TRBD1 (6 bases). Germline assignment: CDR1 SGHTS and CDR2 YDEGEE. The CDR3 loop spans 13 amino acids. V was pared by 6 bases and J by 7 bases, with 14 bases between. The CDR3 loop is CASNHRVYQPQHF. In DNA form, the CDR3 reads TGTGCCAGCAACCACAGGGTGTACCAGCCCCAGCATTTT. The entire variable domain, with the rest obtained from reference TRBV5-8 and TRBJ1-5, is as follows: EAGVTQSPTHLIKTRGQQATLRCSPISGHTSVYWYQQALGLGLQFLLWYDEGEERNRGNFPPRFSGRQFPNYSSELNVNALELEDSALYLCASNHRVYQPQHFGDGTRLSIL.

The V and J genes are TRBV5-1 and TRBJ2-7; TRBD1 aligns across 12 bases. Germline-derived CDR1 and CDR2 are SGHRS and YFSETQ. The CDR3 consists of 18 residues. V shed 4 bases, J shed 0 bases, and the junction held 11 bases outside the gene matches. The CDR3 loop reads CASSPIRDRGLSSYEQYF. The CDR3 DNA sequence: TGCGCCAGCAGCCCAATCCGGGACAGGGGGCTCTCCTCCTACGAGCAGTACTTC.

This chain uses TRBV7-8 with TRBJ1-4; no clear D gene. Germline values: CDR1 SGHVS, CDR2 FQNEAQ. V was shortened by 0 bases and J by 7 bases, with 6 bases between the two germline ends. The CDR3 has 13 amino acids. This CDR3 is CASSLATFEKLFF. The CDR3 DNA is TGTGCCAGCAGCTTAGCGACCTTTGAAAAACTGTTTTTT.

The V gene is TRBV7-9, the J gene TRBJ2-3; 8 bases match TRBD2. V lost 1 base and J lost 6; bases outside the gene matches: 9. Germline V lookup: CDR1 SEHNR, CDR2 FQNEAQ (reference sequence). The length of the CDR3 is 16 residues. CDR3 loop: CASSLGQAGESDTQYF. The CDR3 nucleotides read TGTGCCAGCAGCTTAGGCCAAGCGGGAGAGTCGGATACGCAGTATTTT.

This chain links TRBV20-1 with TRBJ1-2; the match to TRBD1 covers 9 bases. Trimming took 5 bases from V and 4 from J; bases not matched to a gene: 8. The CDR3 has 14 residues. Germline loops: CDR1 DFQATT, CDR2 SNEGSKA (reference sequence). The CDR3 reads CSAGGQGRGYGYTF. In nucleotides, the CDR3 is TGCAGTGCTGGAGGACAGGGGAGAGGCTATGGCTACACCTTC.